The 10 T cell receptor beta chains in this list originate from one sample, sequenced in a study of cytomegalovirus exposure and HLA in healthy donors. TCRdb's copy holds only in-frame clones and misses some; the assay was immunoSEQ multiplex PCR. This sample yields 250,000 to 300,000 clones, of which 80% to 90% are seen a single time; around 1% belongs to the top ten. Material: PBMCs. These TCRs come from a woman aged 18-29 years in good health and CMV-seronegative.

The rearrangement links TRBV9 to TRBJ2-1; no reliable D call. From germline, CDR1 is SGDLS and CDR2 YYNGEE. This CDR3 region has 17 residues. Deletions cut 4 bases from V and 9 bases from J, with 26 bases between. The CDR3 is CASSPPLTDTIDTEQFF. The DNA for the CDR3 is TGTGCCAGCAGCCCCCCCCTGACTGATACCATCGATACTGAGCAGTTCTTC. Full variable domain (outside the CDR3, taken from reference TRBV9 and TRBJ2-1): DSGVTQTPKHLITATGQRVTLRCSPRSGDLSVYWYQQSLDQGLQFLIQYYNGEERAKGNILERFSAQQFPDLHSELNLSSLELGDSALYFCASSPPLTDTIDTEQFFGPGTRLTVL.

The chain is built from TRBV6-4 and TRBJ2-2, with 8 nucleotides matching TRBD1. The CDR3 runs 15 residues. CDR1 and CDR2 (germline): MRHNA, SNTAGT. V gave up 3 bases and J gave up 5 bases; unmatched junction bases: 5. The CDR3 spells CASSEGYRGTGELFF. CDR3 DNA: TGTGCCAGCAGTGAAGGATACAGGGGGACCGGGGAGCTGTTTTTT.

The chain links TRBV25-1 to TRBJ1-4; a weak D match, TRBD1 (5 bases). V dropped 11 bases and J dropped 5 bases, with 18 bases sitting between them. CDR1 and CDR2 from the germline V gene are MGHDK and SYGVNS. There are 14 residues in the CDR3. CDR3 sequence: CAGGEGGPNEKLFF. The DNA for the CDR3 is TGTGCCGGAGGGGAGGGAGGGCCGAATGAAAAACTGTTTTTT.

This clone was observed at least ten times. Compared with germline, one end of the junction differs, possibly owing to a read error. The V and J genes are TRBV7-7 and TRBJ2-7; 12 bases line up with TRBD1. Per the germline V gene, CDR1 is SSHAT and CDR2 is FNYEAQ (reference sequence). This CDR3 is built from 15 residues. CDR3 bases: TGTGCTAGCAGCGAGGGACAGGGGGCTTGGTACGAGCAGTACTTC. Its translation: CASSEGQGAWYEQYF.

CDR3 loop: CASTGLGQDYEQYF. The CDR3 nucleotides read TGTGCCAGCACCGGCTTGGGACAGGACTACGAGCAGTACTTC. The V gene is TRBV9, the J gene TRBJ2-7; 8 positions match TRBD1. This CDR3 is built from 14 residues. The germline V gene has CDR1 SGDLS and CDR2 YYNGEE. Trimming removed 6 bases from V and 3 bases from J; junction bases left unmatched: 8.

The chain joins TRBV5-1 to TRBJ1-2; perhaps TRBD1 as D (5 bases). V was shortened by 3 bases and J by 4 bases, with 19 bases between the two germline ends. Per the germline V gene, CDR1 is SGHRS and CDR2 is YFSETQ. The CDR3 covers 16 residues. Written as DNA, the CDR3 is TGCGCCAGCAGCTGGCCACGGGGGTCCTCTGGCTATGGCTACACCTTC. Its translation: CASSWPRGSSGYGYTF.

The chain joins TRBV7-8 to TRBJ2-3; tentatively, D is TRBD1 (5 bases). The CDR3 runs 16 residues. Germline V CDR1 and CDR2: SGHVS, FQNEAQ. The V end lost 1 base, the J end lost 4 bases, and 15 bases lay between the germline ends. CDR3 amino acids: CASSLDEQAVADTQYF. CDR3 DNA sequence: TGTGCCAGCAGCTTAGACGAACAGGCCGTCGCAGATACGCAGTATTTT.

The chain is built from TRBV5-1 and TRBJ2-2, with 7 bases aligning to TRBD1. The germline V gene has CDR1 SGHRS and CDR2 YFSETQ. The CDR3 is 15 residues long. The ends lost 3 bases at V and 3 bases at J; junction bases unmatched: 5. CDR3 sequence reads: CASSSPTGHTGELFF. In DNA, the CDR3 is TGCGCCAGCAGCTCTCCGACAGGGCACACCGGGGAGCTGTTTTTT. Combining the CDR3 with reference TRBV5-1 and TRBJ2-2 gives the whole variable domain KAGVTQTPRYLIKTRGQQVTLSCSPISGHRSVSWYQQTPGQGLQFLFEYFSETQRNKGNFPGRFSGRQFSNSRSEMNVSTLELGDSALYLCASSSPTGHTGELFFGEGSRLTVL.

This sequence joins TRBV9 and TRBJ2-7, with D maybe TRBD2 (6 bases). This CDR3 contains 14 residues. Trimming took 0 bases from V and 1 from J, leaving 8 bases between them. Looked up from germline, CDR1 is SGDLS and CDR2 is YYNGEE. CDR3 sequence: CASSVGGESYEQYF. In nucleotides, the CDR3 is TGTGCCAGCAGCGTAGGCGGGGAGTCCTACGAGCAGTACTTC.

The chain links TRBV5-1 to TRBJ1-1; TRBD1 might be the D (5 bases). This CDR3 spans 15 amino acids. The V end was cut by 3 bases, the J end by 1 base, with 13 bases between. Germline V lookup: CDR1 SGHRS, CDR2 YFSETQ. As DNA, the CDR3 is TGCGCCAGCAGCTCATACAGGAAGTCGAACACTGAAGCTTTCTTT. Its translation is CASSSYRKSNTEAFF.